This T cell receptor beta chain is drawn from a study of shared clonotypes between healthy human individuals. Whole-study findings and limits: Relative to their counterparts shared across all four donors, non-shared clonotypes exhibited diminished generation probabilities.

Naive CD8 isolation took CD45RO-negative cells positively selected for CCR7 and excluded terminally differentiated effector memory CD45RA+ cells. Data came from immunoSEQ multiplex PCR; TCRdb stores just in-frame clones and leaves some out. The sample has roughly 550,000 clones, over 95% seen once; the top ten hold about 0.11%. Germline V gene lookup returns CDR1 SGHVS and CDR2 FQNEAQ. The CDR3 sequence is 17 residues long. V lost 2 bases and J lost 0, with 14 bases in between. Regarding this clone: Its antigen is unidentified.

The chain employs TRBV7-8 and TRBJ2-1; D is undetermined. The sequencing input was naive CD8+ T cells sorted from blood. The TCR sequence derives from a woman aged 25 to 39 in good health. This CDR3 reads CASSLKRNPSSYNEQFF. The CDR3 DNA reads as TGTGCCAGCAGCTTAAAAAGAAACCCGAGCTCCTACAATGAGCAGTTCTTC.